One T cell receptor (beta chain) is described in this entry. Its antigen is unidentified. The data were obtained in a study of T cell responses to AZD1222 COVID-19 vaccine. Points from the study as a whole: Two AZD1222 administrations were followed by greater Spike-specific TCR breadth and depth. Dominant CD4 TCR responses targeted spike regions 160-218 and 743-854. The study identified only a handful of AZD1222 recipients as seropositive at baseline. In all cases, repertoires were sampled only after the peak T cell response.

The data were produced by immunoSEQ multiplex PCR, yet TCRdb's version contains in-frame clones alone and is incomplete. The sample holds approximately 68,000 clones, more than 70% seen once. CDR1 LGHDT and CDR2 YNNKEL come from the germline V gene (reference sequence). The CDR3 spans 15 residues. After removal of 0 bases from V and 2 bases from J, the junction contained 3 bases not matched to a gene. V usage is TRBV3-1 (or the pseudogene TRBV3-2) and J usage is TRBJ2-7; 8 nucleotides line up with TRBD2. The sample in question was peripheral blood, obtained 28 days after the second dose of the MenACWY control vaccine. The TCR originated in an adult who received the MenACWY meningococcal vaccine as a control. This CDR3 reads CASSQEWRGAYEQYF. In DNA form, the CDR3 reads TGTGCCAGCAGCCAAGAATGGCGGGGGGCCTACGAGCAGTACTTC.